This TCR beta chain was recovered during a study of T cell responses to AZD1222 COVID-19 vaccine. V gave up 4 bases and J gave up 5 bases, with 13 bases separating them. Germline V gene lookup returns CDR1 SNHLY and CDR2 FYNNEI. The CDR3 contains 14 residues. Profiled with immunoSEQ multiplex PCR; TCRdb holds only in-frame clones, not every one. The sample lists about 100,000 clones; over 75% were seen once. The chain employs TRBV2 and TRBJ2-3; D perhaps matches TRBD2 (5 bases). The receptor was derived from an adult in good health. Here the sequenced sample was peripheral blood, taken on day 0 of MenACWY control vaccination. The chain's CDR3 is CASSGRVGRDTQYF. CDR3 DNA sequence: TGTGCCAGCAGTGGGCGGGTTGGGAGAGATACGCAGTATTTT.